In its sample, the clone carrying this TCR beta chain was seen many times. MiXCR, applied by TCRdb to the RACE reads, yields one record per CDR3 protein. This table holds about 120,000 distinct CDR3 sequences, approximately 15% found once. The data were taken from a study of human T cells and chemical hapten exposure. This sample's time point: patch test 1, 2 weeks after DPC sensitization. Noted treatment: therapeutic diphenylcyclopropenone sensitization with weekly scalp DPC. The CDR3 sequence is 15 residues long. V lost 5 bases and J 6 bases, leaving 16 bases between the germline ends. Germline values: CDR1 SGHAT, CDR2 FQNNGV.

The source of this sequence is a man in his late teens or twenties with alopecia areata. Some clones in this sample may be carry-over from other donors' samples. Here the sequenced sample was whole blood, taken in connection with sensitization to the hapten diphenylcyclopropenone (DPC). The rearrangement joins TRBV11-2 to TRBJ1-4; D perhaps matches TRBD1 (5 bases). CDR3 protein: CASSPTNQGYEKLFF. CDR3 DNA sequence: TGTGCCAGCAGCCCTACCAACCAGGGATATGAAAAACTGTTTTTT.